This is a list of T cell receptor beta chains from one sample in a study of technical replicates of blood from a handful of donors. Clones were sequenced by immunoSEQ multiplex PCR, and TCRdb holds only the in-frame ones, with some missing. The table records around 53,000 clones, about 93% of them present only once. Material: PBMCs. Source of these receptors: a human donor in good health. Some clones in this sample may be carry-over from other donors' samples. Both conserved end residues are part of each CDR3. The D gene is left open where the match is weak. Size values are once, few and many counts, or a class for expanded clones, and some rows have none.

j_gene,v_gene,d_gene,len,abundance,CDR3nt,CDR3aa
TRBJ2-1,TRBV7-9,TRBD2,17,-,TGTGCCAGCAGCCCCCGGGTAGCGGGGGGCGGGGTCGGCGAGCAGTTCTTC,CASSPRVAGGGVGEQFF
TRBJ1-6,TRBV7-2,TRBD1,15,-,TGTGCCAGCAGCGTGGGACAGGGAAAGGGTTCACCCCTCCACTTT,CASSVGQGKGSPLHF
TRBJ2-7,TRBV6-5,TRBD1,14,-,TGTGCCAGCATTTCCCGACAGGGTTCCTACGAGCAGTACTTC,CASISRQGSYEQYF
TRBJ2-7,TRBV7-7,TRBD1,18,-,TGTGCCAGCAGCCAAATTATTATTCCCGGGACAGGGGGCCACGAGCAGTACTTC,CASSQIIIPGTGGHEQYF
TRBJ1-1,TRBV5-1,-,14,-,TGCGCCAGCAGCTTTTCCGGTGGGAACACTGAAGCTTTCTTT,CASSFSGGNTEAFF
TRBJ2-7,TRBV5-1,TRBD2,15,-,TGCGCCAGCAGCTTGGCCTTGGGACTAGCTGGCGAGCAGTACTTC,CASSLALGLAGEQYF
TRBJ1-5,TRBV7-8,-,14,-,TGTGCCAGCAGCTCCGTAACTGGCAATCAGCCCCAGCATTTT,CASSSVTGNQPQHF
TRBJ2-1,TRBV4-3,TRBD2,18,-,TGCGCCAGCAGCCAAGGCCTTACTAGCGGGAGGGCCTCGGATGAGCAGTTCTTC,CASSQGLTSGRASDEQFF
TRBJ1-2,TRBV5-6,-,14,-,TGTGCCAGCAGTCCCCCCGGGTTCCGCTATGGCTACACCTTC,CASSPPGFRYGYTF
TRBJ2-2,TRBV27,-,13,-,TGTGCCAGCAGCTTGCCTAGTGACGGGGAGCTGTTTTTT,CASSLPSDGELFF
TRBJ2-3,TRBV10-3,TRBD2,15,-,TGTGCCATCAGATTTAGCGGGGCCTCCACAGATACGCAGTATTTT,CAIRFSGASTDTQYF
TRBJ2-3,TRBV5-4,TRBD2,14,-,TGTGCCAGCACCATAGCGGGGGATTCAGATACGCAGTATTTT,CASTIAGDSDTQYF
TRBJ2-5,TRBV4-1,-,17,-,TGCGCCAGCAGCCAAGTGGGGGGGGCGACAGCCCAAGAGACCCAGTACTTC,CASSQVGGATAQETQYF
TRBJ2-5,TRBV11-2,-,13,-,TGTGCCAGCAGCTTAGAACAAGTTCGGACCCAGTACTTC,CASSLEQVRTQYF
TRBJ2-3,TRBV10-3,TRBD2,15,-,TGTGCCATCAGTGGTCGGCGGGAGTACCCAGATACGCAGTATTTT,CAISGRREYPDTQYF
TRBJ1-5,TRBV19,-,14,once,TGTGCCAGTAGTACCAGACAGCCCCACTCGCCCCAGCATTTT,CASSTRQPHSPQHF
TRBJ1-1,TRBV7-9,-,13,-,TGTGCCAGCAGCTGGGAAGGGAGTACTGAAGCTTTCTTT,CASSWEGSTEAFF
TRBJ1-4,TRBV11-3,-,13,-,TGTGCCAGCAGTAGACGGAGTAATGAAAAACTGTTTTTT,CASSRRSNEKLFF
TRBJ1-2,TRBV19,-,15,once,TGTGCCAGTAGTACGACAGGAAACTTGAACTATGGCTACACCTTC,CASSTTGNLNYGYTF
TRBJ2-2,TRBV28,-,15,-,TGTGCCAGCAGTTCGGAGTTGCGGTACACCGGGGAGCTGTTTTTT,CASSSELRYTGELFF
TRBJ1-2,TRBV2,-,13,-,TGTGCCAGCAGCGCTGACAGTAACTATGGCTACACCTTC,CASSADSNYGYTF
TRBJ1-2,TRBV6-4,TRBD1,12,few,TGTGCCAGCAGCGACAGGGGAATAGGCTACACCTTC,CASSDRGIGYTF